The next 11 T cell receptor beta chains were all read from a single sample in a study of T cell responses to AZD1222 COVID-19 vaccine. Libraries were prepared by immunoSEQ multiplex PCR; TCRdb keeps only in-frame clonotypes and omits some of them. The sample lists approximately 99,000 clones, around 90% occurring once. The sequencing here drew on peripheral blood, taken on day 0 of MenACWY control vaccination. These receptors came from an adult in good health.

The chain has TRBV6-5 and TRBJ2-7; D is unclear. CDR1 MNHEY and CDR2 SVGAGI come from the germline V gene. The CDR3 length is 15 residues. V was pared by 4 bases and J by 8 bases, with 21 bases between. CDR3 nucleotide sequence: TGTGCCAGCAGTTTCGACGTCCATCCAATAAGTAAGCAGTACTTC. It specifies CASSFDVHPISKQYF.

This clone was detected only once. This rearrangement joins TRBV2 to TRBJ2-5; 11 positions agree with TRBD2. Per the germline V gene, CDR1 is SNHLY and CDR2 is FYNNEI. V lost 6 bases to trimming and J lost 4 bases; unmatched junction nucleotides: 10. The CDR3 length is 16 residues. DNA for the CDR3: TGTGCCAGCAGGACGGTAGCGGGGGGGCCAGGAGAGACCCAGTACTTC. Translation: CASRTVAGGPGETQYF.

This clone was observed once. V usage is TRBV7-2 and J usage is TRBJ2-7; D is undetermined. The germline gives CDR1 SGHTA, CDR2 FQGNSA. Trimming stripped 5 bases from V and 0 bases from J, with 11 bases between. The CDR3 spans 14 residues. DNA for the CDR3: TGTGCCAGCAGCGACCGGGCCACCTCCTACGAGCAGTACTTC. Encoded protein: CASSDRATSYEQYF.

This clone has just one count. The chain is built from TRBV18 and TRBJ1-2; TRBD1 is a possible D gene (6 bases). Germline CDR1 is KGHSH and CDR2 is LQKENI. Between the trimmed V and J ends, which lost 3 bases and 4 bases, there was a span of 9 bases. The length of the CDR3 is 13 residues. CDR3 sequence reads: CASSPRDTYGYTF. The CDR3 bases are TGTGCCAGCTCACCCCGGGACACCTATGGCTACACCTTC.

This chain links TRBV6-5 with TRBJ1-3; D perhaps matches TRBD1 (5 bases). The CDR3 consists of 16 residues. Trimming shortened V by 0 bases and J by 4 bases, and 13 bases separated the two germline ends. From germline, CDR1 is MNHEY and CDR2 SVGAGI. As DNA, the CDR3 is TGTGCCAGCAGTTACTCGATCGGGACCGACGGAAACACCATATATTTT. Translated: CASSYSIGTDGNTIYF.

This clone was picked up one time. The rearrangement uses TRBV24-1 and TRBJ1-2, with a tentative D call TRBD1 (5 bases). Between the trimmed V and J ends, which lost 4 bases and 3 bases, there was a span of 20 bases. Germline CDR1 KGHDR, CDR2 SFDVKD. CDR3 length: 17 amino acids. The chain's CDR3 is CATSESSGTGHHYGYTF. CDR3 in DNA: TGTGCCACCAGTGAATCGAGCGGGACGGGTCACCACTATGGCTACACCTTC.

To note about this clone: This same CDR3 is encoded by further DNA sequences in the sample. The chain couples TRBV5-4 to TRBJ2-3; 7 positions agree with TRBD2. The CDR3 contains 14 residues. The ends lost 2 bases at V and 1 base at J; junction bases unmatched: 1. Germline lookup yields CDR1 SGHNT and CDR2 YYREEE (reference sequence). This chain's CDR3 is CASSFAGGTDTQYF. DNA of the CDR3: TGTGCCAGCAGCTTTGCGGGAGGCACAGATACGCAGTATTTT.

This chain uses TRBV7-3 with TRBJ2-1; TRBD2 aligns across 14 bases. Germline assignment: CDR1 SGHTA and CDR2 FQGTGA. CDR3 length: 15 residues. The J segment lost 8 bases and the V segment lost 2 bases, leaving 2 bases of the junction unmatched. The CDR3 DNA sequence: TGTGCCAGCAGCTTAGGGACTAGCGGGGGTGATGAGCAGTTCTTC. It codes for CASSLGTSGGDEQFF. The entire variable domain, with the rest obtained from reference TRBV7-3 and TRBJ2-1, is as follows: GAGVSQTPSNKVTEKGKYVELRCDPISGHTALYWYRQSLGQGPEFLIYFQGTGAADDSGLPNDRFFAVRPEGSVSTLKIQRTERGDSAVYLCASSLGTSGGDEQFFGPGTRLTVL.

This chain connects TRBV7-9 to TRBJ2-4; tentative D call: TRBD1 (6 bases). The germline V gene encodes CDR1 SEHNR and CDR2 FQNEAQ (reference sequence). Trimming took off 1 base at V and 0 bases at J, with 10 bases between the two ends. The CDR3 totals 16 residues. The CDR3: CASSLVQGIAKNIQYF. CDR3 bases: TGTGCCAGCAGCTTAGTGCAGGGGATAGCCAAAAACATTCAGTACTTC.

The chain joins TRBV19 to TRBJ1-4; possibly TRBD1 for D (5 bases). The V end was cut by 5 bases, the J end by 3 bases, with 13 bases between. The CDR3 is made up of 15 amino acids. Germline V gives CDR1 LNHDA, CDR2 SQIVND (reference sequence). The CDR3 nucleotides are TGTGCCAGTAGTCCACGACAGCCCCCTAATGAAAAACTGTTTTTT. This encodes CASSPRQPPNEKLFF.

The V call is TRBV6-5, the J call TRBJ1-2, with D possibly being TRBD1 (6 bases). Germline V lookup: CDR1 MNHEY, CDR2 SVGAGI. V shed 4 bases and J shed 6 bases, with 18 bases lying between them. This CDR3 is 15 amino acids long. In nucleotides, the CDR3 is TGTGCCAGCAGTTCCCCACAGGGATCAAGGCATGGCTACACCTTC. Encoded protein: CASSSPQGSRHGYTF.